The 20 T cell receptor beta chains below come from one sample, sequenced in a study of T cell responses to AZD1222 COVID-19 vaccine (dated by TCRdb to the early 2020s). The method behind the library was the immunoSEQ multiplex PCR assay. TCRdb retrieved this table from immuneACCESS and kept in-frame rearrangements only. Not all clones are present; in checked studies, unresolved V genes account for under half, and no reason is known for the remainder. The sample table records 150,000 or so clones; about 90% of these occur just once. The ten top clones hold about 1.5% of the sample. Taken with the paper, the label for time point translates to: baseline before first vaccination. Sequencing was performed on peripheral blood, taken on day 0 of AZD1222 vaccination. These receptors all stem from an adult in good health.

The V gene is TRBV24-1, the J gene TRBJ2-2, with 14 nucleotides matching TRBD2. Germline CDR1 is KGHDR and CDR2 is SFDVKD. This CDR3 spans 20 amino acids. J lost 5 bases, V lost 0 bases, and 10 bases had no gene match. The chain's CDR3 is CATSDLPGLGLAGGTGELFF. CDR3 sequence (DNA): TGTGCCACCAGTGATTTGCCTGGCTTAGGACTAGCGGGAGGTACCGGGGAGCTGTTTTTT.

The V call is TRBV28, the J call TRBJ2-1; TRBD1 or TRBD2 may be the D gene (6 bases each). The germline V gene encodes CDR1 MDHEN and CDR2 SYDVKM. The CDR3 loop spans 15 amino acids. Trimming cost V 2 bases and J 6 bases, with 14 bases left between them. CDR3 coding DNA: TGTGCCAGCAGTTTACGGGGGCAGACGTTCAATGAGCAGTTCTTC. It encodes CASSLRGQTFNEQFF.

This rearrangement joins TRBV7-6 to TRBJ1-4; 10 bases map to TRBD1. CDR1 SGHVS and CDR2 FNYEAQ come from the germline V gene. Trimming took 1 base from V and 3 from J; bases not matched to a gene: 8. This CDR3 region has 18 residues. The chain's CDR3 is CASSLGDRGTPANEKLFF. For the CDR3, the DNA is TGTGCCAGCAGCTTAGGGGACAGGGGTACCCCTGCTAATGAAAAACTGTTTTTT.

The chain is built from TRBV27 and TRBJ1-1; D is perhaps TRBD1 (6 bases). There are 14 residues in the CDR3. CDR1 is MNHEY and CDR2 is SMNVEV in the germline V gene (reference sequence). The V end lost 2 bases, the J end lost 6 bases, and 13 bases lay between the germline ends. CDR3 protein: CASSLGGGDAEAFF. The CDR3 nucleotides read TGTGCCAGCAGTTTAGGAGGGGGAGATGCTGAAGCTTTCTTT.

The rearrangement links TRBV7-2 to TRBJ2-1; perhaps TRBD2 as D (6 bases). The CDR3 totals 16 residues. CDR1 and CDR2 (germline): SGHTA, FQGNSA. The V gene lost 1 base and the J gene lost 1 base, with 11 bases spanning the gap. The DNA for the CDR3 is TGTGCCAGCAGCTTAGAAGGGGCGGGGTCCTACAATGAGCAGTTCTTC. The encoded protein is CASSLEGAGSYNEQFF. The full variable domain, its missing parts supplied by reference TRBV7-2 and TRBJ2-1, is GAGVSQSPSNKVTEKGKDVELRCDPISGHTALYWYRQSLGQGLEFLIYFQGNSAPDKSGLPSDRFSAERTGGSVSTLTIQRTQQEDSAVYLCASSLEGAGSYNEQFFGPGTRLTVL.

The rearrangement joins TRBV2 to TRBJ1-5; D unclear. The CDR3 runs 15 residues. V dropped 2 bases and J dropped 0 bases, with 8 bases sitting between them. Germline V gene data show CDR1 as SNHLY and CDR2 as FYNNEI. The CDR3 is CASSENLGSNQPQHF. In nucleotides, the CDR3 is TGTGCCAGCAGTGAAAATCTGGGTAGCAATCAGCCCCAGCATTTT.

The genes are TRBV7-9 and TRBJ2-7, with 10 bases that match TRBD1. Germline trimming cut 5 bases from V and 0 bases from J; bases unmatched to any gene: 10. CDR1 is SEHNR and CDR2 is FQNEAQ in the germline V gene (reference sequence). The CDR3 length is 17 residues. DNA for the CDR3: TGTGCCAGCAGCCCCCAAGCGGGGACAGGGGCCTCCTACGAGCAGTACTTC. Protein: CASSPQAGTGASYEQYF.

The chain couples TRBV2 to TRBJ2-1, with TRBD2 matching over 7 bases. J gave up 0 bases and V 8 bases, and 10 bases lay outside the gene matches. CDR3 size: 16 residues. Germline CDR1 is SNHLY and CDR2 is FYNNEI. CDR3 region: CASHIGGGGSYNEQFF. CDR3 sequence (DNA): TGTGCCAGCCACATAGGCGGCGGGGGCTCCTACAATGAGCAGTTCTTC.

The chain has TRBV24-1 and TRBJ2-1; 7 nucleotides line up with TRBD1. V trimming: 9 bases; J trimming: 8 bases; junction bases outside the gene matches: 3. The CDR3 contains 11 residues. The germline CDR1 and CDR2 sequences are KGHDR and SFDVKD. In DNA, the CDR3 is TGTGCCACCCAGGGGGTGGATGAGCAGTTCTTC. Protein sequence: CATQGVDEQFF.

The V call is TRBV7-9, the J call TRBJ1-4; 11 bases line up with TRBD1. Trimming at V came to 5 bases and at J to 6 bases, leaving 5 bases not matched to a gene. Germline lookup yields CDR1 SEHNR and CDR2 FQNEAQ (reference sequence). The CDR3 is 15 residues long. In nucleotides, the CDR3 is TGTGCCAGCAGCAACCGGGACAGGGGGGATGAAAAACTGTTTTTT. This translates into CASSNRDRGDEKLFF.

The V gene is TRBV7-9, the J gene TRBJ2-4; D ambiguous. The germline V and J ends were trimmed by 5 bases and 6 bases, with 17 bases remaining between them. CDR3 length: 15 amino acids. Germline CDR1 reads SEHNR; CDR2 reads FQNEAQ (reference sequence). CDR3 nucleotide sequence: TGTGCCAGCAGCCCCATTCTCATCGTGGGAAACATTCAGTACTTC. Its protein is CASSPILIVGNIQYF.

V usage is TRBV25-1 and J usage is TRBJ2-3; the D is unclear. The V end lost 6 bases, the J end lost 14 bases, and 24 bases lay between the germline ends. The CDR3 has 14 residues. Germline CDR1 MGHDK, CDR2 SYGVNS. As DNA, the CDR3 is TGTGCCAGCAGCGCAACCTCCACCACGTCCTTGCGGTATTTT. Translated: CASSATSTTSLRYF.

The rearrangement uses TRBV30 and TRBJ1-2; TRBD1 matches at 7 bases. In germline, CDR1 is GTSNPN, CDR2 SVGIG (reference sequence). This CDR3 is built from 13 residues. The trim removed 2 bases at V and 7 bases at J, leaving 7 bases unmatched. The CDR3 DNA reads as TGTGCCTGGAGTCAGAAGGGGGCGGGTGGCTACACCTTC. It yields the protein CAWSQKGAGGYTF.

V and J are TRBV6-1 and TRBJ1-2, with 8 bases identical to TRBD1. Germline V gene sequence: CDR1 MNHNS, CDR2 SASEGT. V lost 6 bases, J lost 6 bases, and 6 bases stayed unmatched. The CDR3 spans 13 residues. The CDR3 is CASSVGRGHGYTF. CDR3 nucleotides: TGTGCCAGCAGCGTCGGCAGGGGGCATGGCTACACCTTC.

The rearrangement uses TRBV28 and TRBJ2-1; D is ambiguous. Trimming cost V 4 bases and J 5 bases, with 6 bases left between them. CDR1 is MDHEN, CDR2 SYDVKM, per germline. This CDR3 has 12 amino acids. This CDR3 is CASSSSNNEQFF. For the CDR3, the DNA is TGTGCCAGCAGTTCCTCGAACAATGAGCAGTTCTTC.

The J gene is TRBJ2-3, the V gene TRBV6-2 or TRBV6-3; the D gene could be TRBD1 or TRBD2 (5 bases each). V was clipped by 2 bases and J by 6 bases, with 27 bases between them. Looked up from germline, CDR1 is MNHEY and CDR2 is SVGEGT. The length of the CDR3 is 19 residues. The CDR3: CASSYTGPRRTAGRDTQYF. The CDR3 DNA sequence: TGTGCCAGCAGTTACACGGGGCCGCGTAGGACTGCGGGTCGGGATACGCAGTATTTT.

This chain joins TRBV30 and TRBJ1-2; no reliable D call. CDR3 length equals 13 residues. The germline V gene encodes CDR1 GTSNPN and CDR2 SVGIG (reference sequence). Trimming left V 2 bases short and J 7 bases short, with 14 bases between. Here the CDR3 reads CAWSLTIGRGYTF. The DNA of the CDR3 is TGTGCCTGGAGTCTGACAATCGGACGTGGCTACACCTTC.

V and J are TRBV15 and TRBJ1-2, with TRBD1 matching 7 bases. With 2 bases clipped from V and 0 bases from J, the junction kept 6 bases outside the gene matches. Germline-derived CDR1 and CDR2 are LNHNV and YYDKDF (reference sequence). This CDR3 spans 16 amino acids. CDR3 loop: CATSRTQGFANYGYTF. In DNA, the CDR3 is TGTGCCACCAGCAGAACACAGGGGTTCGCTAACTATGGCTACACCTTC.

The chain recombines TRBV7-2 with TRBJ2-7; 8 bases match TRBD1. The CDR3 spans 15 residues. The germline CDR1 and CDR2 sequences are SGHTA and FQGNSA. V shed 4 bases and J 4 bases; nucleotides not matched to a gene: 9. In nucleotides, the CDR3 is TGTGCCAGCAGCTACGACAGGGGCCCCAATTACGAGCAGTACTTC. This sequence encodes CASSYDRGPNYEQYF.

J is TRBJ2-7 and V is TRBV6-5; no clear D. Germline V CDR1 and CDR2: MNHEY, SVGAGI. With 6 bases removed from V and 7 bases from J, the gap between germline ends came to 19 bases. CDR3 length: 14 residues. The CDR3 loop is CASSPTAGSDEQYF. The CDR3 coding sequence is TGTGCCAGCAGCCCCACAGCAGGTTCCGATGAGCAGTACTTC.